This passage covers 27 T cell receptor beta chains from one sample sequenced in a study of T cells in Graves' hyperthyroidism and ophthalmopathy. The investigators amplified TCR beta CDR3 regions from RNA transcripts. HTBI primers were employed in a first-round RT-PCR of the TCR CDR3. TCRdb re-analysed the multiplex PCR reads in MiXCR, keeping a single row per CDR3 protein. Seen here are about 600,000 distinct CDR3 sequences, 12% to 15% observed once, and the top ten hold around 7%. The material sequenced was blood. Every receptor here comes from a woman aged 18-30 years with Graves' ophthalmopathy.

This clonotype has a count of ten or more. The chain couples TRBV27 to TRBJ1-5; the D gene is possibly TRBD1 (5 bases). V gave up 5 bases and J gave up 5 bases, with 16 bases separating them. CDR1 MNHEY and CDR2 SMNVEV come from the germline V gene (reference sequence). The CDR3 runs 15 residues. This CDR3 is CASSISRDPYQPQHF. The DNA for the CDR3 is TGTGCCAGCAGTATCTCCCGGGACCCCTATCAGCCCCAGCATTTT.

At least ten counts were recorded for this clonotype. The CDR3 DNA follows: TGTGCCACCTCCGGGGTTTCAAGTTACAATGAGCAGTTCTTC. This translates into CATSGVSSYNEQFF. The chain links TRBV24-1 to TRBJ2-1, with a weak D call TRBD2 (5 bases). The CDR3 has 14 amino acids. Germline assignment: CDR1 KGHDR and CDR2 SFDVKD. V gave up 9 bases and J gave up 4 bases, with 15 bases separating them.

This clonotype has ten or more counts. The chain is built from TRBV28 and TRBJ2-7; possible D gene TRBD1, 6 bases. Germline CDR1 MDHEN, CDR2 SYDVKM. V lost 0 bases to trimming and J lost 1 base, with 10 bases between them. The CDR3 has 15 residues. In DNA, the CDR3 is TGTGCCAGCAGTTTATGGTGGACAGCTTCCTACGAGCAGTACTTC. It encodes CASSLWWTASYEQYF.

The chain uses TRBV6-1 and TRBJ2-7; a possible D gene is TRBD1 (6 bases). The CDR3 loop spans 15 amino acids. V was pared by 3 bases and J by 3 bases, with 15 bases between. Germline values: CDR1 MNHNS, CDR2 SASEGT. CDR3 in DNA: TGTGCCAGCAGTGATTTTGACAGGCAGGTCTACGAGCAGTACTTC. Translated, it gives CASSDFDRQVYEQYF.

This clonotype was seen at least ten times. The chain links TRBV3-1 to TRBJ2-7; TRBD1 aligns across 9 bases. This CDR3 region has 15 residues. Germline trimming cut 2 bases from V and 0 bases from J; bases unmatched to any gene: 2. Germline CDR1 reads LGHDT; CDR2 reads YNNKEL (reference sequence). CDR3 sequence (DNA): TGTGCCAGCAGCCAAAGGACAGGGGCCTCCTACGAGCAGTACTTC. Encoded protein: CASSQRTGASYEQYF.

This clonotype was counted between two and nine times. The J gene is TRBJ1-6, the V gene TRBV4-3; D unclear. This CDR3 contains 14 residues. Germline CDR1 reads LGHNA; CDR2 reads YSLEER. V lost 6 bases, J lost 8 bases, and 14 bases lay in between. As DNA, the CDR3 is TGCGCCAGCAGTCCACGGGAAAGGGATTCACCCCTCCACTTT. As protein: CASSPRERDSPLHF.

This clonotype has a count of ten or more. The CDR3 protein is CSARGGGGRTNEQFF. DNA for the CDR3: TGCAGTGCTAGAGGCGGAGGGGGGCGTACCAATGAGCAGTTCTTC. V and J are TRBV20-1 and TRBJ2-1; D is possibly TRBD1 or TRBD2 (6 bases each). The ends were cut back, 1 base at V and 6 bases at J, with 16 bases in the middle. The CDR3 spans 15 residues. CDR1 is DFQATT, CDR2 SNEGSKA, per germline (reference sequence).

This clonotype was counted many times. The CDR3, as DNA: TGCGCCAGCAGCCCCCAGAGCGGGAGGGAAGAGACCCAGTACTTC. This encodes CASSPQSGREETQYF. The chain has TRBV5-1 and TRBJ2-5; 10 bases agree with TRBD2. The CDR3 spans 15 residues. V lost 4 bases and J lost 3; bases outside the gene matches: 6. Germline values: CDR1 SGHRS, CDR2 YFSETQ.

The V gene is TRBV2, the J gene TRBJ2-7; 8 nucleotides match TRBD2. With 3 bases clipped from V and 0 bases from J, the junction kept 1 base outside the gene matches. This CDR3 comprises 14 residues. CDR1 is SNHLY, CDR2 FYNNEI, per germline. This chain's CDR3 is CASSEGTSSYEQYF. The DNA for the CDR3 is TGTGCCAGCAGTGAGGGGACTAGCTCCTACGAGCAGTACTTC.

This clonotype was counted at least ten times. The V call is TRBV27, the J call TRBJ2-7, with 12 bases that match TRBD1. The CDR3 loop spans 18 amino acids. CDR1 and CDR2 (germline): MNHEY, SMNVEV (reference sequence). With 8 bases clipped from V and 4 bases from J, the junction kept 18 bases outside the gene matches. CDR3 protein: CASGPSGQGALMVYEQYF. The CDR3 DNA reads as TGTGCCAGCGGGCCATCGGGACAGGGGGCGCTTATGGTATACGAGCAGTACTTC.

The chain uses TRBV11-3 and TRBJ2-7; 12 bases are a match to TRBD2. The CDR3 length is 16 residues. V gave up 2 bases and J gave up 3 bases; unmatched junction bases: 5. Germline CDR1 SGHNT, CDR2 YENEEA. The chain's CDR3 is CASSLHLAGGSYEQYF. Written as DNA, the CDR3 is TGTGCCAGCAGCTTACATCTAGCGGGAGGGAGCTACGAGCAGTACTTC.

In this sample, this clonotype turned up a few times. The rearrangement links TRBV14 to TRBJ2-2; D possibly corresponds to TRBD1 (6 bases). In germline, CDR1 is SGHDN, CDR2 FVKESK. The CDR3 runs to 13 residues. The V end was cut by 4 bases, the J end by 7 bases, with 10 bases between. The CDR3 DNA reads TGTGCCAGCAGCCGACAGGATGGCGGGGAGCTGTTTTTT. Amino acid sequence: CASSRQDGGELFF.

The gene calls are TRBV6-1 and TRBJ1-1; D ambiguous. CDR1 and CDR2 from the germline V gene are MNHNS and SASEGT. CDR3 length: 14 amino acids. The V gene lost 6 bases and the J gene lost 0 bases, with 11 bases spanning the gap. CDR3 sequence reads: CASRTALMNTEAFF. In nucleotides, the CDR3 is TGTGCCAGCAGAACGGCCTTGATGAACACTGAAGCTTTCTTT.

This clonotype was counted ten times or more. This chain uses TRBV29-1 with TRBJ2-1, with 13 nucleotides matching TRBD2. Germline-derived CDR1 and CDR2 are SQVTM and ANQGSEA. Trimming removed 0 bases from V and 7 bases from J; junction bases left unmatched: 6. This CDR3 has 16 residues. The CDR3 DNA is TGCAGCGTTGAAGATCTTCGACTAGCGGGGGGAAATGAGCAGTTCTTC. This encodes CSVEDLRLAGGNEQFF.

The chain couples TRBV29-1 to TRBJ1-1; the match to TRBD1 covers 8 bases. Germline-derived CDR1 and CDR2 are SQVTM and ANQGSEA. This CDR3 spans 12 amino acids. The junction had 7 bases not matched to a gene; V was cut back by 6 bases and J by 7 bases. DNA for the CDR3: TGCAGCGTGGACAGGGCAAAAAGTGAAGCTTTCTTT. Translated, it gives CSVDRAKSEAFF. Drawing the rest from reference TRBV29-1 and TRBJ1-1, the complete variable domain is SAVISQKPSRDICQRGTSLTIQCQVDSQVTMMFWYRQQPGQSLTLIATANQGSEATYESGFVIDKFPISRPNLTFSTLTVSNMSPEDSSIYLCSVDRAKSEAFFGQGTRLTVV.

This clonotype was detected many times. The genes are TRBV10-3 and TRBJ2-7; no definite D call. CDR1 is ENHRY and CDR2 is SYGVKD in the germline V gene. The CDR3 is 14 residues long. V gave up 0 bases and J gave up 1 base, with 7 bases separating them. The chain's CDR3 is CAISESSRSYEQYF. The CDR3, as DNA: TGTGCCATCAGTGAGTCGAGCCGTTCCTACGAGCAGTACTTC.

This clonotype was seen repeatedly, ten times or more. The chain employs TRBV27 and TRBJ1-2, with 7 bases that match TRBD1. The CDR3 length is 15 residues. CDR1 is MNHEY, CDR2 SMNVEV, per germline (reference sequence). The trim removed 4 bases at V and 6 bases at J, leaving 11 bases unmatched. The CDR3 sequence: CASSSRYRGRDGYTF. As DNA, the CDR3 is TGTGCCAGCAGTTCCCGTTACAGGGGAAGAGATGGCTACACCTTC.

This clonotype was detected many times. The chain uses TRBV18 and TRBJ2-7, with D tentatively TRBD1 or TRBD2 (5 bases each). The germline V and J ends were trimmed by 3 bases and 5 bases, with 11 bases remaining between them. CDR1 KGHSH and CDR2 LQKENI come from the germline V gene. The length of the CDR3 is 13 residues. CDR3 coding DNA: TGTGCCAGCTCACCGGGGCAGGAGGACGAGCAGTACTTC. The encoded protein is CASSPGQEDEQYF.

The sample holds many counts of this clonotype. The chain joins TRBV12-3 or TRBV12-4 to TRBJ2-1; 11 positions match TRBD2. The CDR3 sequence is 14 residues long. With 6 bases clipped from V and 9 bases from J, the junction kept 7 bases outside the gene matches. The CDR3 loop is CASRRLAGKAEQFF. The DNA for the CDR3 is TGTGCCAGCAGGAGACTAGCGGGAAAGGCTGAGCAGTTCTTC.

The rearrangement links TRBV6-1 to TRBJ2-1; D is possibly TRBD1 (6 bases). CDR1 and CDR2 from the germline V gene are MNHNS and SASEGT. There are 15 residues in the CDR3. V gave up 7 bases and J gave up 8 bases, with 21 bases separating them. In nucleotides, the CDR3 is TGTGCCAGCACCTGGACATTTGGGGGCATGGATGAGCAGTTCTTC. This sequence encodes CASTWTFGGMDEQFF.

The CDR3 loop reads CASSGGQGDGYTF. The CDR3, as DNA: TGTGCCAGCAGCGGAGGACAGGGGGATGGCTACACCTTC. The chain joins TRBV7-9 to TRBJ1-2, with 10 bases lining up with TRBD1. The V and J ends lost 5 bases and 6 bases, in that order; junction bases with no gene match: 3. The CDR3 runs 13 residues. CDR1 and CDR2 (germline): SEHNR, FQNEAQ (reference sequence).

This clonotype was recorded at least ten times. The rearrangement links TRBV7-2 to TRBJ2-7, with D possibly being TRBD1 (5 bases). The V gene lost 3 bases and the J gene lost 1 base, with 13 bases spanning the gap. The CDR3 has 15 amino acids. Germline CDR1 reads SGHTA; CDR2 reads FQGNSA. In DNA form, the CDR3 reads TGTGCCAGCAGCTTTTTCTTCCAGGGTTCCTACGAGCAGTACTTC. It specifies CASSFFFQGSYEQYF.

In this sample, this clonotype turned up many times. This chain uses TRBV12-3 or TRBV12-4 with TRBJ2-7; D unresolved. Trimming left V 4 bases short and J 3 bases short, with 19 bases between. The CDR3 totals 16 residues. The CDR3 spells CASSSHKGGYLYEQYF. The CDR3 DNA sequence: TGTGCCAGCAGTTCACACAAGGGCGGCTACCTCTACGAGCAGTACTTC.

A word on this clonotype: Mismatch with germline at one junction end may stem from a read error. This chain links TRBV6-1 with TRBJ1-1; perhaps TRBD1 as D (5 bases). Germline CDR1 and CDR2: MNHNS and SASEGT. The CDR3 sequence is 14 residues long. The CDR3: CTSSERPSWGGAFF. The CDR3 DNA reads TGTACCAGCAGTGAAAGGCCTTCCTGGGGGGGAGCTTTCTTT.

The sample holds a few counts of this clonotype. The CDR3, as DNA: TGTGCCACCCGACTAGCGGAAAACACCGGGGAGCTGTTTTTT. It encodes CATRLAENTGELFF. The chain has TRBV6-1 and TRBJ2-2, with 9 bases that match TRBD2. Unmatched junction bases numbered 5, after V lost 10 bases and J lost 2 bases. From germline, CDR1 is MNHNS and CDR2 SASEGT. The CDR3 consists of 14 residues.

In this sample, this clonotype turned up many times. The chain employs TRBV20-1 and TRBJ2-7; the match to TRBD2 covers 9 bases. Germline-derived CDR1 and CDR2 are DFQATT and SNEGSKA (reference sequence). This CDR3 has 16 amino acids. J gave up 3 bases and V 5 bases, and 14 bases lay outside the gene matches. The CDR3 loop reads CSADPLDLSGSYEQYF. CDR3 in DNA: TGCAGTGCTGATCCCTTGGATCTTAGCGGGAGCTACGAGCAGTACTTC.

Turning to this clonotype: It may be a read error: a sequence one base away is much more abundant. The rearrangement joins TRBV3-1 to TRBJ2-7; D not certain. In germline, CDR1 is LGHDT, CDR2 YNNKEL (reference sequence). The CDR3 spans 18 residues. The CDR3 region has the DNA TGTGTCAGCAGCCAAGGAGTAAGGGTGGAGAGGTTGTTGTACGAGCAGTACTTC. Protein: CVSSQGVRVERLLYEQYF.